This T cell receptor beta chain emerged from a study of CD4 T cells in relation to SARS-CoV-2 and coronaviruses. Deletions cut 3 bases from V and 8 bases from J, with 8 bases between. The CDR3 is 11 residues long. In germline, CDR1 is DFQATT, CDR2 SNEGSKA (reference sequence). A word on this clone: Its matching antigen is unknown.

Study results and caveats: Pre-pandemic and post-infection samples never came from the same donor.

TCRdb keeps only in-frame clones here, not all; method: immunoSEQ multiplex PCR. The top ten clones hold 1.4% to 1.5% of a sample with some 46,000 clones, approximately 80% of them seen once. Sample: naive CD4+ T cells from PBMCs, cultured in vitro. The subset is: naive CD4+ T cells isolated by negative enrichment. J is TRBJ2-1 and V is TRBV20-1; D gene uncertain. The TCR comes from an adult with COVID-19. The CDR3, as DNA: TGCAGTGCTAGTCGGAACGATGAGCAGTTCTTC. Amino acids: CSASRNDEQFF.